A single sample gave rise to the 13 T cell receptor beta chains below, sequenced in a study of blood T cell repertoires in COVID-19. Assay: immunoSEQ multiplex PCR; the TCRdb copy retains only in-frame clones and omits some. This sample carries 490,000 or so clones, less than 90% of them seen once, and the ten largest clones take around 8%. The sequencing sample was made of PBMCs or T cells enriched from blood (not recorded which). These receptors originate from a woman aged 60 to 75 who had recovered from COVID-19.

The chain joins TRBV10-3 to TRBJ2-3; 7 positions agree with TRBD2. Trimming at V came to 4 bases and at J to 1 base, leaving 2 bases not matched to a gene. The CDR3 extends over 14 amino acids. Germline V lookup: CDR1 ENHRY, CDR2 SYGVKD. The DNA of the CDR3 is TGTGCCATCAGTGCGGGGGGACGCACAGATACGCAGTATTTT. Translation gives CAISAGGRTDTQYF.

Concerning this clone itself: The same CDR3 is also encoded by other DNA sequences in this sample. The chain uses TRBV5-1 and TRBJ2-3; D is possibly TRBD2 (5 bases). V lost 4 bases and J 2 bases, leaving 11 bases between the germline ends. This CDR3 region has 14 residues. Germline V lookup: CDR1 SGHRS, CDR2 YFSETQ. CDR3 bases: TGCGCCAGCAGCCCCGGACTGTCCACAGATACGCAGTATTTT. It encodes CASSPGLSTDTQYF.

This chain joins TRBV29-1 and TRBJ1-1; 10 nucleotides match TRBD1. The CDR3 contains 14 residues. Germline V gene data show CDR1 as SQVTM and CDR2 as ANQGSEA. V was clipped by 3 bases and J by 8 bases; unmatched bases: 9. The DNA of the CDR3 is TGCAGCGTTGATTTAGGGGGACAGGGGAACGAAGCTTTCTTT. This translates into CSVDLGGQGNEAFF.

The chain joins TRBV25-1 to TRBJ2-7, with a weak D call TRBD2 (7 bases). Germline V CDR1 and CDR2: MGHDK, SYGVNS. V lost 1 base to trimming and J lost 0 bases, with 13 bases between them. CDR3 length equals 16 residues. The CDR3 DNA reads TGTGCCAGCAGTGAATTCGAGGGGGGGAGCTCCTACGAGCAGTACTTC. It translates to CASSEFEGGSSYEQYF.

The CDR3 region is CASILEGYGELFF. The CDR3 DNA sequence: TGTGCCAGCATCCTGGAGGGTTACGGGGAGCTGTTTTTT. The genes are TRBV6-5 and TRBJ2-2; a weak D match, TRBD2 (6 bases). The germline V and J ends were trimmed by 7 bases and 7 bases, with 13 bases remaining between them. The CDR3 length is 13 residues. CDR1 and CDR2 from the germline V gene are MNHEY and SVGAGI.

J is TRBJ1-2 and V is TRBV25-1; 7 nucleotides line up with TRBD1. V gave up 2 bases and J gave up 7 bases; unmatched junction bases: 7. In germline, CDR1 is MGHDK, CDR2 SYGVNS. The length of the CDR3 is 14 residues. The CDR3 region has the DNA TGTGCCAGCAGTGAACCGACAGGGTTTCGTGGCTACACCTTC. Encoded protein: CASSEPTGFRGYTF.

The chain couples TRBV19 to TRBJ1-5; D is ambiguous. Trimming left V 1 base short and J 0 bases short, with 13 bases between. Germline lookup yields CDR1 LNHDA and CDR2 SQIVND (reference sequence). The CDR3 spans 17 residues. The CDR3 reads CASSIGDLFYSNQPQHF. CDR3 nucleotides: TGTGCCAGTAGTATAGGAGACTTATTTTATAGCAATCAGCCCCAGCATTTT.

This clone showed up just once. This chain connects TRBV18 to TRBJ2-6; 7 bases are a match to TRBD1. The length of the CDR3 is 17 residues. The germline V gene has CDR1 KGHSH and CDR2 LQKENI. J lost 0 bases, V lost 0 bases, and 2 bases had no gene match. The CDR3: CASSPPTGASGANVLTF. Written as DNA, the CDR3 is TGTGCCAGCTCACCACCAACAGGGGCCTCTGGGGCCAACGTCCTGACTTTC. The full variable domain, with the rest looked up from reference TRBV18 and TRBJ2-6, is NAGVMQNPRHLVRRRGQEARLRCSPMKGHSHVYWYRQLPEEGLKFMVYLQKENIIDESGMPKERFSAEFPKEGPSILRIQQVVRGDSAAYFCASSPPTGASGANVLTFGAGSRLTVL.

The CDR3 region is CASSRTLGRSAFYNEQFF. CDR3 sequence (DNA): TGTGCCAGCAGCCGCACATTGGGGCGGAGCGCCTTCTACAATGAGCAGTTCTTC. The genes are TRBV3-1 (or the pseudogene TRBV3-2) and TRBJ2-1, with a possible D match to TRBD1 (5 bases). The CDR3 sequence is 18 residues long. Germline V lookup: CDR1 LGHDT, CDR2 YNNKEL (reference sequence). Deletions cut 4 bases from V and 3 bases from J, with 22 bases between.

The genes are TRBV10-3 and TRBJ1-1; 7 bases fit TRBD1. The CDR3 runs 15 residues. Germline V CDR1 and CDR2: ENHRY, SYGVKD. With V trimmed by 6 bases and J by 3 bases, 10 bases remained unmatched. In nucleotides, the CDR3 is TGTGCCATCAGGAAAGCCGACAGGGAGGACACTGAAGCTTTCTTT. This gives the protein CAIRKADREDTEAFF.

The CDR3: CASSSGTSGGEETQYF. CDR3 nucleotides: TGCGCCAGCAGCTCCGGGACTAGCGGGGGGGAAGAGACCCAGTACTTC. The chain links TRBV5-1 to TRBJ2-5; 16 nucleotides align to TRBD2. From germline, CDR1 is SGHRS and CDR2 YFSETQ. This CDR3 is 16 amino acids long. V lost 3 bases to trimming and J lost 3 bases; unmatched junction nucleotides: 2.

The genes are TRBV19 and TRBJ1-2; no clear D. This CDR3 comprises 16 residues. V was clipped by 3 bases and J by 1 base, with 15 bases between them. Germline values: CDR1 LNHDA, CDR2 SQIVND (reference sequence). DNA for the CDR3: TGTGCCAGTAGTATGAGGTCAGAGCAAAATAACTATGGCTACACCTTC. Its translation is CASSMRSEQNNYGYTF.

The chain links TRBV5-1 to TRBJ2-5; 9 bases align to TRBD2. CDR3 length equals 15 residues. The V and J ends lost 0 bases and 4 bases, in that order; junction bases with no gene match: 4. Germline V gene sequence: CDR1 SGHRS, CDR2 YFSETQ. CDR3 in DNA: TGCGCCAGCAGCTTGGAGGGGACTAGCCCAGAGACCCAGTACTTC. It specifies CASSLEGTSPETQYF. The entire variable domain, with the rest obtained from reference TRBV5-1 and TRBJ2-5, is as follows: KAGVTQTPRYLIKTRGQQVTLSCSPISGHRSVSWYQQTPGQGLQFLFEYFSETQRNKGNFPGRFSGRQFSNSRSEMNVSTLELGDSALYLCASSLEGTSPETQYFGPGTRLLVL.